What follows are 7 T cell receptor beta chains derived from one specimen sequenced in a study of T cell changes during pregnancy in multiple sclerosis. The assay was immunoSEQ multiplex PCR, and TCRdb's table has in-frame clones only and misses some. The data show about 53,000 clones, with about 93% seen just once and 0.5% held by the top ten. The sample in question was CD4+ T cells from peripheral blood mononuclear cells, obtained in the third trimester of pregnancy. All receptors come from a female donor with multiple sclerosis, enrolled in a pregnancy study.

For the CDR3, the DNA is TGTGCCAGTAGTATGTCAGGTTCGAACACCGGGGAGCTGTTTTTT. This codes for CASSMSGSNTGELFF. The J gene is TRBJ2-2, the V gene TRBV19; D unresolved. Germline V gene data show CDR1 as LNHDA and CDR2 as SQIVND (reference sequence). The ends were cut back, 3 bases at V and 0 bases at J, with 8 bases in the middle. This CDR3 contains 15 residues.

The J gene is TRBJ1-1, the V gene TRBV7-8, with 7 positions matching TRBD1. CDR1 is SGHVS, CDR2 FQNEAQ, per germline. V lost 5 bases and J lost 4; bases outside the gene matches: 4. This CDR3 region has 13 residues. CDR3 residues: CASSLDRVTEAFF. CDR3 coding DNA: TGTGCCAGCAGCCTAGACAGGGTCACTGAAGCTTTCTTT. The full variable domain, in which reference TRBV7-8 and TRBJ1-1 provide the parts outside the CDR3, is GAGVSQSPRYKVAKRGQDVALRCDPISGHVSLFWYQQALGQGPEFLTYFQNEAQLDKSGLPSDRFFAERPEGSVSTLKIQRTQQEDSAVYLCASSLDRVTEAFFGQGTRLTVV.

The gene calls are TRBV19 and TRBJ1-1, with 9 positions matching TRBD1. V shed 3 bases and J 6 bases; nucleotides not matched to a gene: 2. The CDR3 has 13 residues. Looked up from germline, CDR1 is LNHDA and CDR2 is SQIVND (reference sequence). In DNA, the CDR3 is TGTGCCAGTAGTATTCGACAGGGGGCTGAAGCTTTCTTT. This translates into CASSIRQGAEAFF.

The chain combines TRBV15 with TRBJ1-2, with 7 bases identical to TRBD1. CDR1 LNHNV and CDR2 YYDKDF come from the germline V gene (reference sequence). CDR3 length: 14 amino acids. V lost 4 bases, J lost 4 bases, and 6 bases stayed unmatched. The CDR3 here is CATSTWTGAYGYTF. The CDR3, as DNA: TGTGCCACCAGCACGTGGACAGGTGCCTATGGCTACACCTTC.

This rearrangement joins TRBV11-2 to TRBJ1-3; D possibly corresponds to TRBD1 (6 bases). The CDR3 sequence is 15 residues long. From germline, CDR1 is SGHAT and CDR2 FQNNGV. V lost 9 bases, J lost 0 bases, and 15 bases lay in between. CDR3 nucleotide sequence: TGTGCCAGTTGGGGGGGCCGCTCCTCTGGAAACACCATATATTTT. This translates into CASWGGRSSGNTIYF.

This chain joins TRBV5-1 and TRBJ2-7; 7 bases line up with TRBD2. Per germline, CDR1 SGHRS and CDR2 YFSETQ. The CDR3 totals 14 residues. The V gene end was trimmed by 0 bases and the J gene end by 3 bases; junction bases not matched to a gene: 3. CDR3 coding DNA: TGCGCCAGCAGCTTGGTTCGGGGGGTCTACGAGCAGTACTTC. The encoded protein is CASSLVRGVYEQYF.

J is TRBJ1-2 and V is TRBV19; D is undetermined. Germline loops: CDR1 LNHDA, CDR2 SQIVND (reference sequence). Trimming pared 7 bases from V and 7 bases from J, leaving 22 bases between. The CDR3 totals 15 residues. The CDR3 region has the DNA TGTGCCAGTAAAATACAGCCTGGTGCTGAGGGTGGCTACACCTTC. Protein sequence: CASKIQPGAEGGYTF. Combining the CDR3 with reference TRBV19 and TRBJ1-2 gives the whole variable domain DGGITQSPKYLFRKEGQNVTLSCEQNLNHDAMYWYRQDPGQGLRLIYYSQIVNDFQKGDIAEGYSVSREKKESFPLTVTSAQKNPTAFYLCASKIQPGAEGGYTFGSGTRLTVV.